This is a list of T cell receptor beta chains from one sample in a study of T-cell reconstitution after alpha-beta-depleted transplantation in children. TCRdb reanalysed the PCR reads using MiXCR and keeps one entry per CDR3 protein. Of about 980,000 distinct CDR3 sequences listed, 25% to 30% were seen once; the top ten hold roughly 30%. This sample comprised PBMCs, mostly from graft donor cells, obtained 360 days after TCRalphabeta/CD19-depleted stem cell transplant. All receptors come from a boy in the first two years of life who had a stem cell transplant for SCID, so the T cells may come from the graft donor. The CDR3 runs from the conserved cysteine through the conserved F or W. The D gene is left open where the match is weak. Only some rows state a clone size, as once, few, many or a class for expanded clones.

j_gene	d_gene	abundance	v_gene	CDR3nt	CDR3aa
TRBJ2-3	.	few	TRBV15	TGTGCCACCAGCAGAGATCGCGGGGCTACGCAGTATTTT	CATSRDRGATQYF
TRBJ2-3	.	.	TRBV6-5	TGTGCCAGCAGTTACCAGGGGATCCTGGGTCGCACAGATACGCAGTATTTT	CASSYQGILGRTDTQYF
TRBJ2-1	.	few	TRBV20-1	TGCAGTGCTAGAGGATCCCGGATTAGGAAGCAGTTCTTC	CSARGSRIRKQFF
TRBJ2-2	.	.	TRBV20-1	TGCAGTGCCCGGGTACCTCTAACCGGGGAGCTGTTTTTT	CSARVPLTGELFF
TRBJ2-7	TRBD1	.	TRBV5-1	TGCGCCAGCAGGGGACAGGGGGGACTAGCCTACGAGCAGTACTTC	CASRGQGGLAYEQYF
TRBJ2-2	.	many	TRBV4-3	TGCGCCAGCAGCCAAGATTCTTCGGGATTGGTCGGGGAGCTGTTTTTT	CASSQDSSGLVGELFF
TRBJ2-5	TRBD2	.	TRBV4-1	TGCGCCAGCAGCCGGGGGACTAGCAGAAGAGAGACCCAGTACTTC	CASSRGTSRRETQYF
TRBJ2-3	TRBD2	few	TRBV11-2	TGTGCCAGCAGCATCGTCGGGGGGTCCACAGATACGCAGTATTTT	CASSIVGGSTDTQYF
TRBJ2-5	.	few	TRBV29-1	TGCAGCGTTTGGGAGGGGGTTAAACGGACCCAGTACTTC	CSVWEGVKRTQYF
TRBJ2-7	.	few	TRBV5-1	TGCGCCAGCCGTAGGACCGAGACCCTCTCCTACGAGCAGTACTTC	CASRRTETLSYEQYF
TRBJ2-5	.	many	TRBV29-1	TGCAGCGTTGTAGGTCAAGAGACCCAGTACTTC	CSVVGQETQYF
TRBJ2-5	.	few	TRBV6-2/TRBV6-3	TGTGCCAGCAGACGCTCAATAGGACTGGCTAAAGAGACCCAGTACTTC	CASRRSIGLAKETQYF
TRBJ2-2	TRBD2	few	TRBV29-1	TGCAGCTCCCGGGGGGAGAACACCGGGGAGCTGTTTTTT	CSSRGENTGELFF
TRBJ1-1	TRBD1	few	TRBV2	TGTGCCAGCAGCGCCACCGACAGGGTACCTGTCAAGGAAGCTTTCTTT	CASSATDRVPVKEAFF
TRBJ1-2	.	few	TRBV6-1	TGTGCCAGCAGTGCAGGGTTCTCGGATGGCTACACCTTC	CASSAGFSDGYTF
TRBJ1-2	.	few	TRBV21-1	TGTGCCAGCAGCAACCAGACAGGGCGCCGTCCAAACTATGGCTACACCTTC	CASSNQTGRRPNYGYTF
TRBJ1-4	TRBD1	few	TRBV20-1	TGCAGTGCCACCGACAGGGTGGGAGAAAAACTGTTTTTT	CSATDRVGEKLFF
TRBJ2-5	.	.	TRBV3-1	TGTGCCAGCGCCTTCGCGTGGGACCAAGAGACCCAGTACTTC	CASAFAWDQETQYF
TRBJ1-5	TRBD1	few	TRBV12-3/TRBV12-4	TGTGCCAGCAGTCCACGACAGGGTTATAGCAATCAGCCCCAGCATTTT	CASSPRQGYSNQPQHF